This T cell receptor beta chain was identified during a study of identifying expanded T cells in peripheral blood. V was shortened by 3 bases and J by 0 bases, with 9 bases between the two germline ends. Germline CDR1 is SGDLS and CDR2 is YYNGEE. The CDR3 covers 14 residues. Whole-study results and caveats: About 1.2 clones differed between technical replicates, versus about 17 and 20 over time. Variance in clone template counts between approximately two-week samples significantly increased with total template count across all healthy donors.

During the collection period, no donor immune events like infections were recorded. Concerning this clone: Its specificity is not known.

Sequencing used immunoSEQ multiplex PCR; TCRdb keeps in-frame clones, though not all of them. Of about 130,000 clones in the sample, 86% are singletons; the top ten hold roughly 7.9%. Sequencing was performed on blood. The clonotype comes from a person aged 18-69 years in good health. The chain uses TRBV9 and TRBJ1-1, with D uncertain. CDR3 coding DNA: TGTGCCAGCAGCGGAGGAGTGGTGAACACTGAAGCTTTCTTT. Translated, it gives CASSGGVVNTEAFF. Variable domain in full (rest from reference TRBV9 and TRBJ1-1): DSGVTQTPKHLITATGQRVTLRCSPRSGDLSVYWYQQSLDQGLQFLIQYYNGEERAKGNILERFSAQQFPDLHSELNLSSLELGDSALYFCASSGGVVNTEAFFGQGTRLTVV.